These 13 T cell receptor beta chains were all obtained from the same sample, sequenced in a study of tumor-infiltrating lymphocytes in primary liver carcinoma. With a constant-region primer, TCR beta cDNA was made from about 0.55 ug of total RNA. Employing slightly modified ARM-PCR, three nested multiplex PCR rounds were run, and these gave rise to the TCR beta libraries. A C-beta reverse primer and TRBV1-TRBV30 forward primers served in each of the first two PCR rounds, at ten to eleven cycles apiece. TCRdb redid the calling of the multiplex PCR reads with MiXCR, one entry per CDR3 protein. The table lists 180,000 or so distinct CDR3 sequences, about 60% of them singletons. Germline DNA was also extracted, and blood RNA derived from unsorted whole blood. Sequencing was carried out using peripheral blood. The receptors were sampled from a middle-aged man with primary liver carcinoma and hepatitis B virus infection.

The chain is built from TRBV5-1 and TRBJ2-6; D gene unclear. The germline V gene encodes CDR1 SGHRS and CDR2 YFSETQ. The CDR3 has 14 residues. Trimming cost V 0 bases and J 4 bases, with 5 bases left between them. Here the CDR3 DNA reads TGCGCCAGCAGCTTGGAAGAGGGGGCCAACGTCCTGACTTTC. This gives the protein CASSLEEGANVLTF. The variable domain in full, completed from reference TRBV5-1 and TRBJ2-6, reads KAGVTQTPRYLIKTRGQQVTLSCSPISGHRSVSWYQQTPGQGLQFLFEYFSETQRNKGNFPGRFSGRQFSNSRSEMNVSTLELGDSALYLCASSLEEGANVLTFGAGSRLTVL.

As concerns this clonotype: A much larger clone differs from this one at a single base, so this may be a read error. J is TRBJ2-1 and V is TRBV11-3; no definite D call. CDR1 is SGHNT, CDR2 YENEEA, per germline. V lost 9 bases to trimming and J lost 6 bases, with 21 bases between them. The CDR3 contains 15 residues. Here the CDR3 DNA reads TGTGCCAGGAGCATGTCTGGTCTAGGGCTCAATGAGCAGTTCTTC. This translates into CARSMSGLGLNEQFF.

This clonotype has ten or more counts. The J gene is TRBJ2-1, the V gene TRBV11-2; D is undetermined. Germline loops: CDR1 SGHAT, CDR2 FQNNGV. The CDR3 is 12 residues long. Trimming took 5 bases from V and 3 from J, leaving 5 bases between them. CDR3 in amino acids: CASSPDYNEQFF. The CDR3 DNA follows: TGTGCCAGCAGCCCAGACTACAATGAGCAGTTCTTC.

This clonotype was detected only a few times. This rearrangement joins TRBV6-6 to TRBJ2-5; 9 bases line up with TRBD1. V shed 5 bases and J 4 bases; nucleotides not matched to a gene: 2. Germline values: CDR1 MNHNY, CDR2 SVGAGI (reference sequence). This CDR3 is 13 amino acids long. CDR3 coding DNA: TGTGCCAGCAGTCAGGGACAGGGAGAGACCCAGTACTTC. Protein sequence: CASSQGQGETQYF.

With regard to this clonotype: A read error may account for a junction end that differs from germline. This sequence joins TRBV11-2 and TRBJ2-3; possibly TRBD2 for D (6 bases). The CDR3 totals 17 residues. The germline V gene has CDR1 SGHAT and CDR2 FQNNGV. As DNA, the CDR3 is TGCCCCAGCAGCTTAATCGGCGCGGGGTCGGGTGAAGATACGCAGTATTTT. Amino acid sequence: CPSSLIGAGSGEDTQYF.

CDR3 sequence (DNA): TGCAGCGTTGCAGGGACGATATTGAACACTGAAGCTTTCTTT. Its protein product is CSVAGTILNTEAFF. The V call is TRBV29-1, the J call TRBJ1-1, with a weak D call TRBD1 (5 bases). This CDR3 has 14 residues. With 4 bases removed from V and 0 bases from J, the gap between germline ends came to 12 bases. Per the germline V gene, CDR1 is SQVTM and CDR2 is ANQGSEA.

On this clonotype: This may arise from a read error, as a much more abundant clone is one base away. This rearrangement joins TRBV11-2 to TRBJ2-2; 10 bases line up with TRBD1. Germline values: CDR1 SGHAT, CDR2 FQNNGV. The CDR3 runs to 16 residues. The CDR3 DNA sequence: TGTGCCGGCAGCTCCCGGGACAGGGGTCTAGCGGGGGAGCTGTTTTTT. Translated, it gives CAGSSRDRGLAGELFF.

Of note for this clonotype: This likely comes from a read error, as the CDR3 has no conserved phenylalanine or tryptophan at its end. The chain uses TRBV11-2 and TRBJ1-1, with D unresolved. This CDR3 is 16 amino acids long. CDR1 and CDR2 (germline): SGHAT, FQNNGV. The CDR3, as DNA: TGTGCCAGCGGCTTAAATCCAGGACCGCTGAACACTGAAGCTTTCCTT. This translates into CASGLNPGPLNTEAFL.

Concerning this clonotype itself: This may be a read error: a much more frequent sequence differs by one nucleotide. The V gene is TRBV11-3, the J gene TRBJ2-5; the D is unclear. CDR1 is SGHNT, CDR2 YENEEA, per germline. The CDR3 runs to 14 residues. The CDR3 spells CASGLYSTAETQYF. The CDR3 DNA is TGTGCCAGCGGCTTATACTCTACGGCGGAGACCCAGTACTTC.

This clonotype was found a few times. The chain combines TRBV5-5 with TRBJ2-7; the D gene is possibly TRBD1 (5 bases). The germline V gene encodes CDR1 SGHKS and CDR2 YYEKEE (reference sequence). The CDR3 extends over 13 amino acids. Deletions cut 0 bases from V and 5 bases from J, with 9 bases between. The CDR3 DNA follows: TGTGCCAGCAGCTTGGCAGGGCTCCACGAGCAGTACTTC. Residues: CASSLAGLHEQYF.

In this sample, this clonotype turned up a few times. The chain uses TRBV6-5 and TRBJ2-1; no firm D call. V lost 0 bases to trimming and J lost 2 bases, with 8 bases between them. Germline V gene lookup returns CDR1 MNHEY and CDR2 SVGAGI. There are 15 residues in the CDR3. CDR3 sequence reads: CASSYSGNTYNEQFF. CDR3 DNA: TGTGCCAGCAGTTACTCGGGGAATACCTACAATGAGCAGTTCTTC.

This clonotype was counted a single time. The chain is built from TRBV11-2 and TRBJ2-7, with a weak D call TRBD1 (6 bases). In germline, CDR1 is SGHAT, CDR2 FQNNGV. CDR3 length equals 13 residues. CDR3 protein: CTNSFPGAYEQYF. CDR3 nucleotides: TGTACCAACAGCTTCCCAGGGGCCTACGAGCAGTACTTC.

Only a few counts were recorded for this clonotype. The chain is built from TRBV29-1 and TRBJ2-5, with 7 bases matching TRBD1. V lost 7 bases, J lost 3 bases, and 2 bases stayed unmatched. The CDR3 spans 11 residues. CDR1 and CDR2 from the germline V gene are SQVTM and ANQGSEA. CDR3 amino acids: CSAGTEETQYF. CDR3 in DNA: TGCAGCGCCGGGACAGAAGAGACCCAGTACTTC.